Listed here is a single T cell receptor (beta chain). Its antigen specificity is not known. Base quality data are lacking; no much larger clone is found one base away. The sample is drawn from a study of a mutant IDH1 vaccine in newly diagnosed glioma (dated by TCRdb to about 2021). Context from the whole study: Eight vaccinations were administered to patients in weeks 1, 3, 5, 7, 11, 15, 19 and 23, corresponding to visits V03 through V10. Before enrollment, patients had received standard therapy of radiotherapy alone, temozolomide alone, or radiochemotherapy with temozolomide; most received the combination. Peripheral blood was collected at six visits: V03 (baseline), V05, V07, V10, V12 and V13. Of the 32 patients who were treated, about 62% were male and around 38% were female, and the mean age was around 41 years. Longitudinal TCRB deep sequencing was done for about two dozen treated patients, wherever samples were available for exploratory analyses. Vaccination was initiated 4-6 weeks after radiotherapy alone, or concurrently with temozolomide cycles in the chemotherapy-containing groups. What the study reported, not specific to this receptor: The authors stated that sample limitations prevented analyses of patient blood samples from being reproduced. Immune responses induced by the vaccine were seen in roughly 95% of patients across multiple MHC alleles. Availability determined which PBMC samples were chosen for TCRB deep sequencing. Pseudoprogression seemed to be unrelated to changes in the top peripheral T cell clonotypes found by TCRB sequencing.

The sample's time point, from its label and the paper: week 5, during vaccination. Each vaccine dose, consisting of 300 ug of a 20-mer mutant IDH1 peptide in Montanide, was administered subcutaneously with topical imiquimod. The donors had newly diagnosed IDH1-mutant astrocytomas of WHO grade 3 or 4 that showed loss of nuclear ATRX. The samples were drawn from NOA16, a multicentre, single-arm, open-label phase I trial in Germany that tested a mutant IDH1 peptide vaccine in humans for the first time. Genomic DNA for TCRB sequencing was isolated from EDTA blood with the DNeasy Blood and Tissue Kit. Library generation was performed with the immunoSEQ multiplex PCR assay. Rearranged TCR beta chain sequences were amplified with the hsTCRB Kit following the manufacturer's protocol. TCRB libraries were sequenced on an Illumina MiSeq. The original methods were these. The proprietary platform of the kit vendor was used for demultiplexing, trimming and gene mapping. TCRdb stores this immuneACCESS table with in-frame sequences only. Part of the clones is absent; in the studies checked, under half of the shortfall reflects unresolved V genes, and no reason is known for the rest. That table gives V, J and clone size, and the DNA gave D and trimming. The sample table lists around 29,000 clones, 75% to 90% of them with a count of one. The ten largest clonotypes hold under 4% of the sample.

V is shortened by 6 bases, J by 4 bases, and the region joining them spans 18 bases. The CDR3 contains 15 residues, cysteine and phenylalanine counted. Of the read, only the CDR3 DNA is kept; its 45 bases are in frame from base 1. The germline V gene yields MDHEN for CDR1 and SYDVKM for CDR2. The sample was peripheral blood mononuclear cells (PBMCs), taken from a glioma patient whose treatment included an IDH1 peptide vaccine. This receptor chain uses TRBV28 and TRBJ1-1; there is no confident call for the D gene. The sequence was obtained from a woman aged 40 to 49 with glioma. Some clones in this sample may be carry-over from other donors' samples. In nucleotides, the sequence is TGTGCCAGCAGCCTTTGGGTTGACGCCCTCACTGAAGCTTTCTTT. This translates into CASSLWVDALTEAFF.